These 24 T cell receptor beta chains originate from one sample sequenced in a study of T-cell reconstitution after alpha-beta-depleted transplantation in children. Preparation of the TCRbeta library used unique molecular identifiers. One entry per CDR3 protein results from TCRdb running MiXCR on the PCR reads. The sample includes about 640,000 distinct CDR3 sequences, approximately 17% of them seen just once. The sequences come from PBMCs from the stem cell graft donor, collected from the stem cell graft. The receptors here all came from a human donor who donated a stem cell graft to a child with acute myeloid leukemia.

The chain's CDR3 is CASRYVAGGPRETQYF. The CDR3 coding sequence is TGTGCCAGCAGATACGTAGCGGGGGGGCCGAGGGAGACCCAGTACTTC. This rearrangement joins TRBV12-3 or TRBV12-4 to TRBJ2-5; TRBD2 matches at 11 bases. The CDR3 extends over 16 amino acids. V trimming: 6 bases; J trimming: 5 bases; junction bases outside the gene matches: 11.

The V gene is TRBV12-3 or TRBV12-4, the J gene TRBJ1-5, with a weak D call TRBD1 (5 bases). Trimming took off 5 bases at V and 6 bases at J, with 11 bases between the two ends. This CDR3 contains 13 residues. The CDR3 loop reads CASSMQGPQPQHF. The CDR3 DNA reads as TGTGCCAGCAGTATGCAGGGCCCTCAGCCCCAGCATTTT.

To note about this clonotype: It may be a read error: a sequence one base away is much more abundant. The chain couples TRBV20-1 to TRBJ2-1; 10 bases agree with TRBD2. Germline CDR1 reads DFQATT; CDR2 reads SNEGSKA (reference sequence). This CDR3 has 16 residues. CDR3 loop: CCARRLAGDSDNEQFF. DNA of the CDR3: TGCTGTGCTAGGCGTCTAGCGGGGGATTCAGACAATGAGCAGTTCTTC.

This clonotype was observed a handful of times. This chain links TRBV24-1 with TRBJ1-4, with 8 bases fitting TRBD1. CDR3 length equals 14 residues. Losses at the gene ends were 3 bases for V and 8 bases for J; bases not matched to a gene: 4. Germline CDR1 is KGHDR and CDR2 is SFDVKD. In DNA form, the CDR3 reads TGTGCCACCAGTGATGCGGGACAGGTGGAAAAACTGTTTTTT. Translated: CATSDAGQVEKLFF.

The chain employs TRBV6-5 and TRBJ2-7; D call uncertain. Per germline, CDR1 MNHEY and CDR2 SVGAGI. CDR3 length equals 13 residues. Trimming removed 7 bases at V and 0 bases at J, with 10 bases between. The CDR3, as DNA: TGTGCCAGCAATTCCGGTTCCTCCTACGAGCAGTACGTC. Its translation: CASNSGSSYEQYV.

At least ten counts were recorded for this clonotype. The chain uses TRBV20-1 and TRBJ1-2; D ambiguous. V was cut by 1 base and J by 6 bases, with 3 bases left in between. There are 10 residues in the CDR3. The germline V gene encodes CDR1 DFQATT and CDR2 SNEGSKA (reference sequence). The chain's CDR3 is CSARGDGYTF. The CDR3 bases are TGCAGTGCTAGAGGGGATGGCTACACCTTC.

This clonotype was found many times. The genes are TRBV12-3 or TRBV12-4 and TRBJ2-5, with D perhaps assigned TRBD1 or TRBD2 (5 bases each). V shed 4 bases and J shed 5 bases, with 11 bases lying between them. The CDR3 spans 13 residues. CDR3 region: CASSSGTPETQYF. The CDR3 bases are TGTGCCAGCAGTTCCGGGACCCCGGAGACCCAGTACTTC.

In its sample, this clonotype was seen a few times. V is TRBV7-9 and J is TRBJ1-1; 7 nucleotides agree with TRBD1. V lost 5 bases, J lost 3 bases, and 6 bases stayed unmatched. Looked up from germline, CDR1 is SEHNR and CDR2 is FQNEAQ (reference sequence). This CDR3 has 14 amino acids. CDR3 bases: TGTGCCAGCAGCACTCCCAGGGGGGACACTGAAGCTTTCTTT. Its translation is CASSTPRGDTEAFF.

The rearrangement links TRBV20-1 to TRBJ1-6; tentative D call: TRBD1 (6 bases). Germline assignment: CDR1 DFQATT and CDR2 SNEGSKA (reference sequence). V gave up 5 bases and J gave up 10 bases, with 27 bases separating them. The CDR3 is 17 amino acids. The DNA for the CDR3 is TGCAGTGCTCGACGGGTTTCAGGGACAAGTCGTGAGTCACCCCTCCACTTT. It codes for CSARRVSGTSRESPLHF.

About this clonotype: A read error may be the cause here, since a much bigger clone is one base away. This chain connects TRBV7-2 to TRBJ2-7; no firm D call. V was clipped by 8 bases and J by 3 bases, with 11 bases between them. The germline V gene encodes CDR1 SGHTA and CDR2 FQGNSA. The CDR3 has 12 amino acids. Here the CDR3 reads CASGRVFYEQYF. Here the CDR3 DNA reads TGTGCCAGCGGACGGGTCTTCTACGAGCAGTACTTC.

A few counts support this clonotype. The gene calls are TRBV12-3 or TRBV12-4 and TRBJ1-5; no clear D. Trimming shortened V by 6 bases and J by 4 bases, and 10 bases separated the two germline ends. The CDR3 has 13 residues. Here the CDR3 reads CASSPEENQPQHF. CDR3 bases: TGTGCCAGCAGCCCCGAGGAGAATCAGCCCCAGCATTTT.

This clonotype turned up a few times. The J gene is TRBJ1-5, the V gene TRBV20-1; 7 positions agree with TRBD1. With V trimmed by 5 bases and J by 3 bases, 13 bases remained unmatched. Germline V gives CDR1 DFQATT, CDR2 SNEGSKA (reference sequence). There are 16 residues in the CDR3. CDR3 nucleotide sequence: TGCAGTGCTGGGCAGGGGGAGAATCCATTCAATCAGCCCCAGCATTTT. This translates into CSAGQGENPFNQPQHF.

The V gene is TRBV6-1, the J gene TRBJ1-1, with 11 bases matching TRBD1. From germline, CDR1 is MNHNS and CDR2 SASEGT. J gave up 7 bases and V 7 bases, and 8 bases lay outside the gene matches. This CDR3 spans 14 amino acids. The CDR3 loop is CASNPGTGGFEAFF. In DNA form, the CDR3 reads TGTGCCAGCAACCCCGGGACAGGGGGATTTGAAGCTTTCTTT.

The sample holds a few counts of this clonotype. The chain carries TRBV20-1 and TRBJ1-1, with D unclear. Trimming took 0 bases from V and 0 from J, leaving 17 bases between them. This CDR3 region has 17 residues. Germline CDR1 is DFQATT and CDR2 is SNEGSKA (reference sequence). As DNA, the CDR3 is TGCAGTGCTAGAGATCCCAGGTCGCTACGGGTGAACACTGAAGCTTTCTTT. Encoded protein: CSARDPRSLRVNTEAFF.

There are a few counts of this clonotype. J is TRBJ2-1 and V is TRBV7-2; D is perhaps TRBD1 (5 bases). This CDR3 region has 15 residues. Germline assignment: CDR1 SGHTA and CDR2 FQGNSA. V was cut by 1 base and J by 6 bases, with 13 bases left in between. The CDR3 DNA reads TGTGCCAGCAGCTTAGATAGGGGCTCCGGCAATGAGCAGTTCTTC. It encodes CASSLDRGSGNEQFF.

This clonotype was seen a few times. The gene calls are TRBV7-9 and TRBJ2-1; tentatively, D is TRBD2 (5 bases). CDR1 is SEHNR, CDR2 FQNEAQ, per germline (reference sequence). Trimming removed 0 bases at V and 9 bases at J, with 12 bases between. This CDR3 spans 14 amino acids. The CDR3 region has the DNA TGTGCCAGCAGCTTAGCGCAAAGTGGAGGTGAGCAGTTCTTC. Translating it yields CASSLAQSGGEQFF. Full variable domain (outside the CDR3, taken from reference TRBV7-9 and TRBJ2-1): DTGVSQNPRHKITKRGQNVTFRCDPISEHNRLYWYRQTLGQGPEFLTYFQNEAQLEKSRLLSDRFSAERPKGSFSTLEIQRTEQGDSAMYLCASSLAQSGGEQFFGPGTRLTVL.

The genes are TRBV25-1 and TRBJ2-2; D not certain. V shed 6 bases and J shed 13 bases, with 12 bases lying between them. This CDR3 region has 11 residues. The germline V gene has CDR1 MGHDK and CDR2 SYGVNS. The CDR3 nucleotides are TGTGCCAGCAGCTACGGTCGTGTGCTGTTTTTT. Translation: CASSYGRVLFF. Full variable domain (outside the CDR3, taken from reference TRBV25-1 and TRBJ2-2): EADIYQTPRYLVIGTGKKITLECSQTMGHDKMYWYQQDPGMELHLIHYSYGVNSTEKGDLSSESTVSRIRTEHFPLTLESARPSHTSQYLCASSYGRVLFFGEGSRLTVL.

The genes are TRBV24-1 and TRBJ2-1; 7 bases match TRBD2. The germline V gene encodes CDR1 KGHDR and CDR2 SFDVKD. The CDR3 runs to 16 residues. J was trimmed by 6 bases and V by 0 bases; bases with no gene match: 7. The CDR3 region is CATSDLRQTSSNEQFF. The CDR3 DNA is TGTGCCACCAGTGATTTGCGACAGACTAGCAGCAATGAGCAGTTCTTC.

This clonotype was observed at least ten times. The V and J genes are TRBV5-6 and TRBJ1-5; D ambiguous. Germline lookup yields CDR1 SGHDT and CDR2 YYEEEE. With 6 bases removed from V and 4 bases from J, the gap between germline ends came to 11 bases. The CDR3 length is 13 residues. CDR3 sequence reads: CASTVLGNQPQHF. For the CDR3, the DNA is TGTGCCAGCACCGTTTTGGGGAATCAGCCCCAGCATTTT.

The sample holds a few counts of this clonotype. The V gene is TRBV5-1, the J gene TRBJ2-5; 8 nucleotides line up with TRBD2. Germline-derived CDR1 and CDR2 are SGHRS and YFSETQ. V trimming: 3 bases; J trimming: 3 bases; junction bases outside the gene matches: 7. The CDR3 runs to 15 residues. The CDR3 reads CASSWAALAEETQYF. CDR3 DNA: TGCGCCAGCAGCTGGGCGGCACTAGCGGAAGAGACCCAGTACTTC.

The chain couples TRBV10-2 to TRBJ1-5; 8 bases are a match to TRBD1. Germline V lookup: CDR1 WSHSY, CDR2 SAAADI. J gave up 0 bases and V 6 bases, and 4 bases lay outside the gene matches. The CDR3 has 15 amino acids. Here the CDR3 DNA reads TGCGCCAGCAGCCAGGGGGCAAATAGCAATCAGCCCCAGCATTTT. Its translation: CASSQGANSNQPQHF.

This clonotype was seen at least ten times. The chain joins TRBV20-1 to TRBJ2-3; maybe TRBD1 (5 bases). CDR1 DFQATT and CDR2 SNEGSKA come from the germline V gene (reference sequence). The CDR3 extends over 15 amino acids. V lost 3 bases to trimming and J lost 6 bases, with 19 bases between them. CDR3 protein: CSARATTGWKDTQYF. The CDR3 coding sequence is TGCAGTGCTAGGGCCACCACAGGTTGGAAGGATACGCAGTATTTT.

This clonotype has ten or more counts. The rearrangement joins TRBV29-1 to TRBJ2-7; no definite D call. Germline V lookup: CDR1 SQVTM, CDR2 ANQGSEA. V lost 4 bases and J 7 bases, leaving 8 bases between the germline ends. The CDR3 covers 10 residues. CDR3 protein: CSVADPEQYF. For the CDR3, the DNA is TGCAGCGTTGCCGATCCAGAGCAGTACTTC.

Turning to this clonotype: A read error may explain this, as a much larger clone is one base away. The V call is TRBV7-2, the J call TRBJ2-7, with TRBD2 matching 7 bases. After removal of 5 bases from V and 3 bases from J, the junction contained 7 bases not matched to a gene. The germline V gene encodes CDR1 SGHTA and CDR2 FQGNSA. The length of the CDR3 is 14 residues. CDR3: CASSPDGGIYEQYF. The CDR3 DNA is TGTGCCAGCAGCCCGGACGGGGGGATCTACGAGCAGTACTTC.